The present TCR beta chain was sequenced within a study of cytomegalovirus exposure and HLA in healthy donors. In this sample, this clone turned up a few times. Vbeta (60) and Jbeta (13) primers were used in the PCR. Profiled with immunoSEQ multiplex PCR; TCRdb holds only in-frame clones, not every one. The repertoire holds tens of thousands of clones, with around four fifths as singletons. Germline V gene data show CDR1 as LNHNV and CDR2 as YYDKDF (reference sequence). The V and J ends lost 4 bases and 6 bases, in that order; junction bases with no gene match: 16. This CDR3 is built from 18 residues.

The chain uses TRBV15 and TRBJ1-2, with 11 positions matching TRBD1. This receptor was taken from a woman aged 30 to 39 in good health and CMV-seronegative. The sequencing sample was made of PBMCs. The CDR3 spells CATSIESGTGGPMDGYTF. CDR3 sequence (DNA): TGTGCCACCAGCATAGAGTCCGGGACAGGGGGACCTATGGATGGCTACACCTTC. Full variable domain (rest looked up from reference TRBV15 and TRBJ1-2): DAMVIQNPRYQVTQFGKPVTLSCSQTLNHNVMYWYQQKSSQAPKLLFHYYDKDFNNEADTPDNFQSRRPNTSFCFLDIRSPGLGDTAMYLCATSIESGTGGPMDGYTFGSGTRLTVV.